This T cell receptor beta chain originates from a study of CD8+CD57+ T cells in acquired aplastic anemia. Study overall: The average for DNA from sorted CD4+ and CD8+ cells was 3.2 ug. Study-level points and caveats: Researchers report that twenty-nine CD8+ CDR3 sequences appeared in both patients and controls. Between the patient and control groups, CD8+ Simpson's diversity did not differ significantly.

The use of genomic DNA as template underpinned the TCR beta VDJ and CDR3 profiling. Using its own MiXCR run on the reads, TCRdb lists one record per CDR3 protein. The data contain 250,000 to 300,000 distinct CDR3 sequences, about 56% of them seen just once; the ten biggest clones take up roughly 8%. Of note for this clonotype: Its target is unknown.

Trimming cost V 6 bases and J 6 bases; bases outside gene matches: 7. This CDR3 spans 14 amino acids. Germline V gene lookup returns CDR1 KGHDR and CDR2 SFDVKD. The clonotype originates from a human donor with severe aplastic anemia or a healthy control (not recorded which). The chain links TRBV24-1 to TRBJ2-1, with 7 bases lining up with TRBD2. Input material: sorted CD4+, CD8+, or CD8+CD57+ T cells (not recorded which) from PBMCs. The CDR3 DNA sequence: TGTGCCACCAGTCCCAGCGGGATGGTCAATGAGCAGTTCTTC. It translates to CATSPSGMVNEQFF.